These 5 T cell receptor beta chains originate from one sample sequenced in a study of blood T cell repertoires in COVID-19. Assay used: immunoSEQ multiplex PCR; TCRdb lists only in-frame clones, some missing. In the table there are around 94,000 clones, under 90% of which are singletons. The specimen sequenced was peripheral blood. Source of these receptors: a human donor in a cohort sampled during active COVID-19.

V is TRBV19 and J is TRBJ1-1, with D tentatively TRBD1 (5 bases). Germline V gives CDR1 LNHDA, CDR2 SQIVND (reference sequence). The CDR3 loop spans 13 amino acids. With 5 bases removed from V and 1 base from J, the gap between germline ends came to 8 bases. Here the CDR3 DNA reads TGTGCCAGTAGTGGGGGGGGGAACACTGAAGCTTTCTTT. Residues: CASSGGGNTEAFF.

The chain carries TRBV15 and TRBJ2-7, with D perhaps matching TRBD1 (5 bases). Germline V gene data show CDR1 as LNHNV and CDR2 as YYDKDF (reference sequence). Between the trimmed V and J ends, which lost 0 bases and 3 bases, there was a span of 18 bases. The CDR3 is 17 amino acids. CDR3 DNA sequence: TGTGCCACCAGCAGAGATAGGACCGTCCAGGGCGGCTACGAGCAGTACTTC. Residues: CATSRDRTVQGGYEQYF.

The chain joins TRBV12-5 to TRBJ2-3; 10 positions match TRBD2. CDR3 length: 15 amino acids. Per the germline V gene, CDR1 is LGHNT and CDR2 is FRNRAP. V shed 6 bases, J shed 4 bases, and the junction held 7 bases outside the gene matches. The CDR3 sequence is CASGQAGGGPDTQYF. DNA of the CDR3: TGTGCTAGTGGCCAAGCGGGGGGGGGCCCAGATACGCAGTATTTT.

The chain joins TRBV4-1 to TRBJ2-7; D unresolved. Germline V gives CDR1 MGHRA, CDR2 YSYEKL. This CDR3 has 14 residues. Trimming took off 2 bases at V and 1 base at J, with 9 bases between the two ends. CDR3 region: CASSQRLSSYEQYF. The CDR3 DNA reads TGCGCCAGCAGCCAACGGTTATCTTCCTACGAGCAGTACTTC.

The count of this clone is one. J is TRBJ1-4 and V is TRBV5-1; a weak D match, TRBD1 (6 bases). Trimming removed 4 bases from V and 6 bases from J, with 10 bases in between. CDR3 length: 13 amino acids. Germline values: CDR1 SGHRS, CDR2 YFSETQ. The CDR3 DNA reads as TGCGCCAGCAGCCCAGGGGTGGATGAAAAACTGTTTTTT. Translating it yields CASSPGVDEKLFF.